This TCR beta chain was captured in a study of early T cells in non-severe SARS-CoV-2 infection. Study information: Investigators sequenced bulk RNA drawn from unsorted whole blood, and chains remained unpaired.

cDNA molecules, individually, were tagged with unique molecular identifiers. From the 5' RACE reads, TCRdb called clonotypes with MiXCR, one entry per CDR3 protein. Of 68,000 or so distinct CDR3 sequences listed, approximately 10% are singletons. This clonotype was seen many times. The junction does not match germline at one end; this may be a read error. Germline CDR1 reads SGHTA; CDR2 reads FQGNSA. CDR3 length: 12 amino acids. The receptor was derived from an adult who was a healthcare worker with PCR-confirmed SARS-CoV-2 infection or an uninfected control (not recorded which). The material sequenced was whole blood. V usage is TRBV7-2 and J usage is TRBJ2-7; D might be TRBD2 (6 bases). The CDR3 DNA reads TGTGCCAGCAGCTTTCTATCGACTAGTCAAGACTTC. Its protein product is CASSFLSTSQDF.